Below, one T cell receptor beta chain is given with its context. These data come from a study of blood T cell repertoires in COVID-19. The V end was cut by 5 bases, the J end by 3 bases, with 17 bases between. Germline CDR1 and CDR2: MDHEN and SYDVKM. There are 16 residues in the CDR3. The assay was immunoSEQ multiplex PCR, and TCRdb's table has in-frame clones only and misses some. The data hold about 40,000 clones, with about 85% observed a single time. The sequence was collected from a woman aged 80 or over with active COVID-19. Sequencing input: peripheral blood. V gene TRBV28 combines with J gene TRBJ1-3; tentatively, D is TRBD1 (5 bases). DNA for the CDR3: TGTGCCAGCAGTCTCCCCCGGGGGAGAATTGGAAACACCATATATTTT. Translating gives CASSLPRGRIGNTIYF.